The 12 T cell receptor beta chains presented below share a single source sample, sequenced in a study of blood T cells in healthy people across ages. The authors ran a second PCR of about 7 to 12 cycles using a sample-barcoded 5' primer and a J-beta primer mix. Via MiXCR, TCRdb re-called the 5' RACE reads, giving one row per CDR3 protein. The sample contains under 2 million distinct CDR3 sequences, roughly 32% of which appear only once. The material sequenced was blood. These receptors all stem from a woman in her thirties in good health.

This chain uses TRBV7-8 with TRBJ2-1; 12 nucleotides align to TRBD2. Per germline, CDR1 SGHVS and CDR2 FQNEAQ. With V trimmed by 6 bases and J by 0 bases, 15 bases remained unmatched. This CDR3 is built from 20 residues. The chain's CDR3 is CASSPDPGLAGGSSYNEQFF. The CDR3 coding sequence is TGTGCCAGCAGTCCAGACCCGGGACTAGCGGGCGGGAGCTCCTACAATGAGCAGTTCTTC.

The sample holds many counts of this clonotype. Here the CDR3 DNA reads TGCAGCGTGGGGACAGGGGTCGGCGAGCAGTACTTC. It is translated as CSVGTGVGEQYF. The chain combines TRBV29-1 with TRBJ2-7; 10 positions agree with TRBD1. Trimming took 6 bases from V and 6 from J; bases not matched to a gene: 5. Germline CDR1 reads SQVTM; CDR2 reads ANQGSEA. The CDR3 sequence is 12 residues long.

This chain uses TRBV20-1 with TRBJ1-4, with D possibly being TRBD1 (5 bases). V lost 6 bases to trimming and J lost 8 bases, with 19 bases between them. The germline V gene encodes CDR1 DFQATT and CDR2 SNEGSKA (reference sequence). The CDR3 is 14 residues long. CDR3 loop: CSATRGGGGEKLFF. The DNA of the CDR3 is TGCAGTGCCACTAGGGGCGGGGGAGGGGAAAAACTGTTTTTT.

Of note for this clonotype: The junction and the germline gene differ at one end; a read error may be behind it. The chain links TRBV29-1 to TRBJ1-5; a possible D gene is TRBD1 (6 bases). CDR3 length: 17 residues. Per the germline V gene, CDR1 is SQVTM and CDR2 is ANQGSEA. The CDR3 DNA is TGCAGCGTTCCCCACCACACAGGGTTAGGTAGCAATCAGCACCAGCATTTT. Amino acid sequence: CSVPHHTGLGSNQHQHF.

The table lists this clonotype with a count of one. The V gene is TRBV5-6, the J gene TRBJ2-5; TRBD2 agrees at 9 bases. CDR1 is SGHDT, CDR2 YYEEEE, per germline. CDR3 size: 15 residues. The ends lost 1 base at V and 11 bases at J; junction bases unmatched: 12. The CDR3 DNA is TGTGCCAGCAGCTTGTCGGCGGGGGGGTACAATGAGCAGTACTTC. The encoded protein is CASSLSAGGYNEQYF.

V gene TRBV5-1 combines with J gene TRBJ2-1; D may be TRBD2 (6 bases). Trimming took off 2 bases at V and 6 bases at J, with 21 bases between the two ends. Germline V lookup: CDR1 SGHRS, CDR2 YFSETQ. The CDR3 length is 17 residues. The CDR3 nucleotides read TGCGCCAGCAGCTTTTCCGGCGGGATAGTGGTGGGCAATGAGCAGTTCTTC. Translating it yields CASSFSGGIVVGNEQFF.

This clonotype was counted only a few times. The chain carries TRBV20-1 and TRBJ2-5, with D perhaps matching TRBD2 (7 bases). The CDR3 extends over 14 amino acids. V was pared by 5 bases and J by 2 bases, with 15 bases between. Germline V gives CDR1 DFQATT, CDR2 SNEGSKA (reference sequence). The CDR3 spells CSAGGRREQETQYF. The CDR3 region has the DNA TGCAGTGCTGGGGGGCGGCGGGAGCAAGAGACCCAGTACTTC.

The table lists this clonotype with many counts. This sequence joins TRBV13 and TRBJ2-5; 11 positions agree with TRBD2. The CDR3 runs 17 residues. The germline V gene has CDR1 PRHDT and CDR2 FYEKMQ (reference sequence). The junction had 11 bases not matched to a gene; V was cut back by 5 bases and J by 3 bases. Here the CDR3 reads CASSLAPGLADEETQYF. The CDR3 region has the DNA TGTGCCAGCAGCCTCGCACCGGGACTAGCGGACGAAGAGACCCAGTACTTC. Supplemented by reference TRBV13 and TRBJ2-5, the full variable domain reads AAGVIQSPRHLIKEKRETATLKCYPIPRHDTVYWYQQGPGQDPQFLISFYEKMQSDKGSIPDRFSAQQFSDYHSELNMSSLELGDSALYFCASSLAPGLADEETQYFGPGTRLLVL.

Of note for this clonotype: This sequence may be a read error, since a much larger clone differs from it by one base. The chain uses TRBV5-1 and TRBJ2-7; 9 bases map to TRBD1. The J call may not be correct, given that the DNA end is closer to TRBJ2-5. The CDR3 length is 14 residues. Germline CDR1 SGHRS, CDR2 YFSETQ. The CDR3 sequence is CASSLIGQGETQYF. The CDR3 DNA is TGCGCCAGCAGCTTGATTGGACAGGGGGAGACCCAGTACTTC.

The chain combines TRBV6-1 with TRBJ2-1; D unresolved. CDR1 MNHNS and CDR2 SASEGT come from the germline V gene. The CDR3 sequence is 13 residues long. Deletions cut 8 bases from V and 4 bases from J, with 12 bases between. The CDR3 region is CASSPHGYNEQFF. The CDR3 coding sequence is TGTGCCAGCTCCCCCCACGGATACAATGAGCAGTTCTTC.

This chain connects TRBV27 to TRBJ2-3; D call uncertain. From germline, CDR1 is MNHEY and CDR2 SMNVEV (reference sequence). This CDR3 has 13 amino acids. V was shortened by 3 bases and J by 3 bases, with 7 bases between the two germline ends. The CDR3 loop reads CASSFWYTDTQYF. DNA for the CDR3: TGTGCCAGCAGTTTCTGGTATACAGATACGCAGTATTTT.

V gene TRBV6-6 combines with J gene TRBJ1-2; D might be TRBD1 (5 bases). The CDR3 spans 13 residues. Germline-derived CDR1 and CDR2 are MNHNY and SVGAGI (reference sequence). Trimming took off 8 bases at V and 3 bases at J, with 13 bases between the two ends. The CDR3 DNA sequence: TGTGCCAGCCACCAGGGTGGGGACTATGGCTACACCTTC. This gives the protein CASHQGGDYGYTF.